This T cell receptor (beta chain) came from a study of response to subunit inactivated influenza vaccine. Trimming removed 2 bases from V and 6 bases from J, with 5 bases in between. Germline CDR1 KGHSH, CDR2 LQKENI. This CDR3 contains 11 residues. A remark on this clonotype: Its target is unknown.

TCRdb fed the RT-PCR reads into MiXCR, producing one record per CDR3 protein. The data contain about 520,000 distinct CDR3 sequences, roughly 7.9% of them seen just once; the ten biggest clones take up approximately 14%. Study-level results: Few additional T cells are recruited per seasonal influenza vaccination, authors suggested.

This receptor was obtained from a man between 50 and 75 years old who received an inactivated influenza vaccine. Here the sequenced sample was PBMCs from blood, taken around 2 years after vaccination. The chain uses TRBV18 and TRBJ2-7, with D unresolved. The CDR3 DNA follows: TGTGCCAGCTCACCAAAAACCGAGCAGTACTTC. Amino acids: CASSPKTEQYF.